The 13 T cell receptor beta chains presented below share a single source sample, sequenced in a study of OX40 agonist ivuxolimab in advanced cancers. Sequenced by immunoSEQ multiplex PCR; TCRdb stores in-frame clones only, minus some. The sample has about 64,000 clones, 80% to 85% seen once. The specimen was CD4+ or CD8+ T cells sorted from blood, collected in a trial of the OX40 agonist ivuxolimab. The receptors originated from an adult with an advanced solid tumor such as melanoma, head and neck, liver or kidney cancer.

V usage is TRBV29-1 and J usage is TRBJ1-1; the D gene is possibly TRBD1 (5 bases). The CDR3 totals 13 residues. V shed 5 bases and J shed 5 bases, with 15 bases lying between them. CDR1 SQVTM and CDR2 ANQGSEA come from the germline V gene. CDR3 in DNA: TGCAGCGTTTCACCCCAGGGTGGGACTGAAGCTTTCTTT. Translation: CSVSPQGGTEAFF.

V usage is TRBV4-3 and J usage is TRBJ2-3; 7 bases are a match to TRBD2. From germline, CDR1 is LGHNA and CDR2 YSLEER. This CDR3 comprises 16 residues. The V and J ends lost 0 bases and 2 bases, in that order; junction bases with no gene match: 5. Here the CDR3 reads CASSQEYGGITDTQYF. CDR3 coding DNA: TGCGCCAGCAGCCAAGAGTACGGGGGGATCACAGATACGCAGTATTTT.

The chain's CDR3 is CASAGQGLFGEKLFF. The DNA of the CDR3 is TGTGCCAGCGCGGGACAGGGGCTGTTTGGTGAAAAACTGTTTTTT. The rearrangement joins TRBV2 to TRBJ1-4; 10 bases line up with TRBD1. The CDR3 runs 15 residues. V gave up 8 bases and J gave up 7 bases; unmatched junction bases: 10. Germline V CDR1 and CDR2: SNHLY, FYNNEI.

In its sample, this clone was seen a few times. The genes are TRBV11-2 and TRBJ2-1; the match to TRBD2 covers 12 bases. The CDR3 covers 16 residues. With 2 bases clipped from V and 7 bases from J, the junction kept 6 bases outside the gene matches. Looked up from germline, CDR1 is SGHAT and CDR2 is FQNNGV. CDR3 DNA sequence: TGTGCCAGCAGCTTATCGCTAGCGGGGGGGTGGAATGAGCAGTTCTTC. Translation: CASSLSLAGGWNEQFF.

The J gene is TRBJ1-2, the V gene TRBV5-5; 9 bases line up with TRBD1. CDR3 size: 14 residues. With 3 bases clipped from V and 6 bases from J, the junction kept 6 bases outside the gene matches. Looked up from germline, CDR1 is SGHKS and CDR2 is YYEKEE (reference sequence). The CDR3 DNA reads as TGTGCCAGCAGCTATACAGGGGGCGAGGATGGCTACACCTTC. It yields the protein CASSYTGGEDGYTF.

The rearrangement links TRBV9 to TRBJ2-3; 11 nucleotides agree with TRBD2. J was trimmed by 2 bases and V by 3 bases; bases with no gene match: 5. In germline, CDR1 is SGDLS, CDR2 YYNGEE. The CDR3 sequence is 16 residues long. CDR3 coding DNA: TGTGCCAGCAGCGCTCTGACTAGCGGGGTCACAGATACGCAGTATTTT. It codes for CASSALTSGVTDTQYF.

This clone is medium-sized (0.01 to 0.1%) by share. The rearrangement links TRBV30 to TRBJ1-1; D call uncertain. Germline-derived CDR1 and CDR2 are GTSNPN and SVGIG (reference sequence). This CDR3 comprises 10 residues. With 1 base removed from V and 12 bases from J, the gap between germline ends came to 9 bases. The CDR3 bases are TGTGCCTGGAGTGGCCCTTTCCCTTTCTTT. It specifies CAWSGPFPFF.

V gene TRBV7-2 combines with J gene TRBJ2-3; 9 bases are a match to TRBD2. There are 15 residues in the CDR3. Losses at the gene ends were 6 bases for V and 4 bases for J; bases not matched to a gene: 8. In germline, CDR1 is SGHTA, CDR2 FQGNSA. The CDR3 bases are TGTGCCAGCAGTAGTGGTAGCGGGAGTGCAGATACGCAGTATTTT. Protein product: CASSSGSGSADTQYF.

Here the CDR3 reads CASSKVRQEIANYGYTF. The DNA of the CDR3 is TGTGCCAGCAGCAAAGTCAGGCAGGAAATCGCTAACTATGGCTACACCTTC. The rearrangement uses TRBV21-1 and TRBJ1-2; TRBD1 is the table's D call and was not checked against the DNA. TRBV21-1 is a pseudogene locus. The CDR3 loop spans 17 amino acids.

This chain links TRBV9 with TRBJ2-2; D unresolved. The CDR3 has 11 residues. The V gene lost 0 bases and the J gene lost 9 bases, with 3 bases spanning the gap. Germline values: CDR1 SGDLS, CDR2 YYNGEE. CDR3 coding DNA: TGTGCCAGCAGCGTAGTAAGGGAGCTGTTTTTT. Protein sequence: CASSVVRELFF.

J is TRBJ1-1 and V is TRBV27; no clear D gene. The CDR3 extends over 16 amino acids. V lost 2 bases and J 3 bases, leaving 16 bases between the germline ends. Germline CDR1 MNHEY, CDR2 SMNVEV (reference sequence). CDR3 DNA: TGTGCCAGCAGTTTAACGCCGGTGTTGGAAGACACTGAAGCTTTCTTT. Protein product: CASSLTPVLEDTEAFF.

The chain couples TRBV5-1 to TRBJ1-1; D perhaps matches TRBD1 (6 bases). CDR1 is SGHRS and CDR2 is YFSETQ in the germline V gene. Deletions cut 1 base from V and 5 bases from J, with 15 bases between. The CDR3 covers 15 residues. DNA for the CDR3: TGCGCCAGCAGCTTGCAAGACCCAGGGGAGACTGAAGCTTTCTTT. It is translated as CASSLQDPGETEAFF.

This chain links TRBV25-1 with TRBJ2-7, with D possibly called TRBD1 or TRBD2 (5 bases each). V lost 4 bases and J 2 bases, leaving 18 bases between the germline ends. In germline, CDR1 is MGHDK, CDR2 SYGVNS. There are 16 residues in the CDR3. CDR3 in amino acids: CASSGRQGDGAYEQYF. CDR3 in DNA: TGTGCCAGCAGTGGACGCCAAGGGGACGGAGCCTACGAGCAGTACTTC.